This TCR beta chain was profiled in a study of T cells after yellow fever vaccination. Study-wide findings and caveats: There was a possibility that FACS-sorted repertoires contained abundant clonotypes contaminating from the bulk population. Reappearance after the booster was observed for most primary-vaccination clones (roughly 96% CD4, roughly 90% CD8).

Trimming removed 7 bases from V and 5 bases from J; junction bases left unmatched: 9. CDR3 size: 14 residues. Germline V gene lookup returns CDR1 MNHNY and CDR2 SVGAGI (reference sequence). TCRdb recomputed calls from the 5' RACE reads with MiXCR, one row per CDR3 protein. The profile shows around 260,000 distinct CDR3 sequences, roughly 4.8% of them singletons. This clonotype turned up a few times. No antigen is known for it. The sample consisted of CD4+ T cells sorted from PBMCs, taken on the day of the yellow fever booster vaccination. This receptor was identified in a man between 18 and 35 years old who received the YFV17D yellow fever vaccine. The chain has TRBV6-6 and TRBJ2-5; 8 bases agree with TRBD2. Here the CDR3 reads CASNVGGGHETQYF. DNA of the CDR3: TGTGCCAGCAATGTCGGCGGGGGGCACGAGACCCAGTACTTC.